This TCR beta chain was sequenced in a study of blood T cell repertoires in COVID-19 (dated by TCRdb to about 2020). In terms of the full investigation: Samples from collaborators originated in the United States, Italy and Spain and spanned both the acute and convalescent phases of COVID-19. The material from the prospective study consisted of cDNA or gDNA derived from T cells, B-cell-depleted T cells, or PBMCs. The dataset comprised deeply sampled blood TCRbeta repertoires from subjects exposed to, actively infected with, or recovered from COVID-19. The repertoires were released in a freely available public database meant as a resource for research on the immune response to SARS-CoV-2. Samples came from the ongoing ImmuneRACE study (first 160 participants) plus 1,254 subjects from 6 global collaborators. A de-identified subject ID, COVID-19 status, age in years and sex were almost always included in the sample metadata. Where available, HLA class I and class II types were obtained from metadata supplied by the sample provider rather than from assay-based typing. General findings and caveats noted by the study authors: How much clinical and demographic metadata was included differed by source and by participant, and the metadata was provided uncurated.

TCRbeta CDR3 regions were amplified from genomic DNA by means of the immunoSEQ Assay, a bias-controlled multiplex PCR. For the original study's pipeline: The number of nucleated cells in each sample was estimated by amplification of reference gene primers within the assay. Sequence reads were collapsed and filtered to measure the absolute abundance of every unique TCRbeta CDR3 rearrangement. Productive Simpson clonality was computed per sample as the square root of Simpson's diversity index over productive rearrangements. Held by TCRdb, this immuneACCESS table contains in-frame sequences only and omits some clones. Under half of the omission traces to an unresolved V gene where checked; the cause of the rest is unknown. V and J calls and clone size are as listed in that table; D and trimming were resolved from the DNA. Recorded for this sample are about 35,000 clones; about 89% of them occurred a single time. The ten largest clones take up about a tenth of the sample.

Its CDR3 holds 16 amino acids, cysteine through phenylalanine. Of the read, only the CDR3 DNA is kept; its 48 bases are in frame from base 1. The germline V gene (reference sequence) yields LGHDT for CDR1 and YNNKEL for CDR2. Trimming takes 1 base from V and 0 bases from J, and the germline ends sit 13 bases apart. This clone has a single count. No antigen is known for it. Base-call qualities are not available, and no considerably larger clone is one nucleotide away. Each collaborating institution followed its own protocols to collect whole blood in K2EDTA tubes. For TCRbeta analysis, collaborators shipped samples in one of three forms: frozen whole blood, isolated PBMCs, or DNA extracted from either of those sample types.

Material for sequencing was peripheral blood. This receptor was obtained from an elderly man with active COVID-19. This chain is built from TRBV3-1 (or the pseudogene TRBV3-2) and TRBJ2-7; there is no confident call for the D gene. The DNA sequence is TGTGCCAGCAGCCAAGGGGTGGGCGCGTACTCCTACGAGCAGTACTTC. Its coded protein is CASSQGVGAYSYEQYF.